The 18 T cell receptor beta chains reported below all come from one sample, sequenced in a study of T cells in Graves' hyperthyroidism and ophthalmopathy. Amplification yielded TCR beta CDR3 regions, with RNA transcripts as the source. A first-round RT-PCR of the TCR CDR3 used the HTBI primer set. A single record per CDR3 protein comes from TCRdb applying MiXCR to the multiplex PCR reads. The sample yields hundreds of thousands of distinct CDR3 sequences, 11% to 15% seen once. Sequencing used blood. Every receptor here comes from a woman in her 30s with Graves' hyperthyroidism that later progressed to Graves' ophthalmopathy.

J is TRBJ1-2 and V is TRBV12-3 or TRBV12-4; D gene unclear. Trimming took off 1 base at V and 8 bases at J, with 20 bases between the two ends. This CDR3 region has 16 residues. The CDR3 reads CASSLGRLTERRGYTF. The CDR3 DNA reads as TGTGCCAGCAGTTTAGGTCGTTTAACAGAGCGGCGCGGCTACACCTTC.

This sequence joins TRBV19 and TRBJ2-5; D tentatively fits TRBD1 or TRBD2 (5 bases each). This CDR3 contains 13 residues. The germline V gene has CDR1 LNHDA and CDR2 SQIVND (reference sequence). V lost 4 bases and J 9 bases, leaving 15 bases between the germline ends. The CDR3, as DNA: TGTGCCAGTAGTAACCCCCCTTTGGGGGCCCAGTACTTC. Translating it yields CASSNPPLGAQYF.

V gene TRBV24-1 combines with J gene TRBJ2-7; 7 positions match TRBD1. The CDR3 spans 14 residues. Trimming cost V 3 bases and J 5 bases; bases outside gene matches: 6. CDR1 and CDR2 (germline): KGHDR, SFDVKD. The CDR3, as DNA: TGTGCCACCAGTGATCCCAGGGGGAAGGACGAGCAGTACTTC. The encoded protein is CATSDPRGKDEQYF.

This clonotype was observed at least ten times. V and J are TRBV7-9 and TRBJ2-1; TRBD1 matches at 8 bases. The germline V gene encodes CDR1 SEHNR and CDR2 FQNEAQ (reference sequence). Germline trimming cut 3 bases from V and 3 bases from J; bases unmatched to any gene: 1. The CDR3 has 14 amino acids. The DNA for the CDR3 is TGTGCCAGCAGCTTTACAGGGGGCTACAATGAGCAGTTCTTC. As protein: CASSFTGGYNEQFF. Full variable domain (outside the CDR3, taken from reference TRBV7-9 and TRBJ2-1): DTGVSQNPRHKITKRGQNVTFRCDPISEHNRLYWYRQTLGQGPEFLTYFQNEAQLEKSRLLSDRFSAERPKGSFSTLEIQRTEQGDSAMYLCASSFTGGYNEQFFGPGTRLTVL.

This clonotype was counted once. The V gene is TRBV7-9, the J gene TRBJ2-2; D is uncertain. Germline values: CDR1 SEHNR, CDR2 FQNEAQ (reference sequence). V was trimmed by 8 bases and J by 1 base, leaving 11 bases between them. The CDR3 length is 14 residues. The CDR3 region has the DNA TGTGCCAGCGATGCGACTCTGAACACCGGGGAGCTGTTTTTT. It specifies CASDATLNTGELFF.

This clonotype was detected ten times or more. The V call is TRBV30, the J call TRBJ1-2; D ambiguous. Germline V gives CDR1 GTSNPN, CDR2 SVGIG (reference sequence). V was trimmed by 0 bases and J by 0 bases, leaving 11 bases between them. CDR3 length: 15 amino acids. CDR3 DNA sequence: TGTGCCTGGAGTGTACTGTCGGGCGCTAACTATGGCTACACCTTC. This codes for CAWSVLSGANYGYTF.

This clonotype turned up a few times. The chain couples TRBV5-1 to TRBJ1-2; no clear D gene. From germline, CDR1 is SGHRS and CDR2 YFSETQ. Between the trimmed V and J ends, which lost 0 bases and 6 bases, there was a span of 12 bases. The CDR3 has 14 residues. The CDR3 nucleotides read TGCGCCAGCAGCTTGGCCTTCGAGGCCGATGGCTACACCTTC. Translating it yields CASSLAFEADGYTF.

The sample holds a few counts of this clonotype. The CDR3: CASGPQQGPYNEQFF. The CDR3 DNA reads as TGTGCCAGCGGACCCCAACAGGGCCCCTACAATGAGCAGTTCTTC. The chain carries TRBV9 and TRBJ2-1, with a possible D match to TRBD1 (6 bases). The CDR3 sequence is 15 residues long. The V gene lost 7 bases and the J gene lost 2 bases, with 16 bases spanning the gap. Germline V gene lookup returns CDR1 SGDLS and CDR2 YYNGEE.

CDR3 bases: TGTGCCAGCAGTCTCCTCACTAGCCCAGATACGCAGTATTTT. Its protein product is CASSLLTSPDTQYF. The chain has TRBV28 and TRBJ2-3; possibly TRBD2 for D (6 bases). V was pared by 5 bases and J by 4 bases, with 13 bases between. The CDR3 is made up of 14 amino acids. In germline, CDR1 is MDHEN, CDR2 SYDVKM. Full variable domain (missing parts from reference TRBV28 and TRBJ2-3): DVKVTQSSRYLVKRTGEKVFLECVQDMDHENMFWYRQDPGLGLRLIYFSYDVKMKEKGDIPEGYSVSREKKERFSLILESASTNQTSMYLCASSLLTSPDTQYFGPGTRLTVL.

This clonotype has at least ten counts. The chain uses TRBV6-1 and TRBJ2-7, with 10 bases lining up with TRBD2. After removal of 2 bases from V and 8 bases from J, the junction contained 6 bases not matched to a gene. This CDR3 is built from 14 residues. CDR1 is MNHNS and CDR2 is SASEGT in the germline V gene. The CDR3 here is CASSEHLAGVKQYF. The CDR3 DNA follows: TGTGCCAGCAGTGAACACCTAGCGGGAGTAAAGCAGTACTTC.

This clonotype was detected many times. This sequence joins TRBV28 and TRBJ2-7; the D is unclear. V shed 4 bases and J shed 5 bases, with 15 bases lying between them. Germline CDR1 reads MDHEN; CDR2 reads SYDVKM. The CDR3 runs to 14 residues. The CDR3 DNA reads TGTGCCAGCAGTTGGCCGTCCGGGCCCGACGAGCAGTACTTC. It codes for CASSWPSGPDEQYF.

This clonotype was counted between two and nine times. This chain joins TRBV7-9 and TRBJ1-2; D remains ambiguous. The CDR3 length is 15 residues. V shed 1 base and J shed 10 bases, with 19 bases lying between them. Germline-derived CDR1 and CDR2 are SEHNR and FQNEAQ (reference sequence). The CDR3 reads CASSLVTPRRDDYTF. The CDR3, as DNA: TGTGCCAGCAGCTTAGTTACCCCGCGAAGGGATGACTACACCTTC.

This clonotype was detected a few times. The chain carries TRBV30 and TRBJ2-2, with a possible D match to TRBD1 (6 bases). CDR1 and CDR2 from the germline V gene are GTSNPN and SVGIG (reference sequence). V shed 3 bases and J shed 0 bases, with 11 bases lying between them. The CDR3 sequence is 15 residues long. This CDR3 is CAWSAQGPNTGELFF. DNA for the CDR3: TGTGCCTGGAGCGCACAGGGACCGAACACCGGGGAGCTGTTTTTT.

This clonotype was observed a few times. J is TRBJ1-1 and V is TRBV5-1; no clear D gene. The CDR3 is 11 amino acids. Germline CDR1 reads SGHRS; CDR2 reads YFSETQ. Trimming removed 3 bases at V and 8 bases at J, with 8 bases between. The CDR3 bases are TGCGCCAGCAGCTATCAGGCGGAAGCTTTCTTT. Amino acid sequence: CASSYQAEAFF.

In this sample, this clonotype turned up many times. The J gene is TRBJ2-4, the V gene TRBV3-1; TRBD1 matches at 7 bases. Germline lookup yields CDR1 LGHDT and CDR2 YNNKEL (reference sequence). CDR3 size: 16 residues. Losses at the gene ends were 1 base for V and 8 bases for J; bases not matched to a gene: 11. CDR3 protein: CASSQAPSTGLHIQYF. In DNA, the CDR3 is TGTGCCAGCAGCCAAGCCCCCTCGACAGGGTTGCACATTCAGTACTTC.

The chain is built from TRBV6-2 or TRBV6-3 and TRBJ2-5; D remains ambiguous. Trimming took off 5 bases at V and 3 bases at J, with 10 bases between the two ends. The CDR3 is 13 residues long. CDR1 is MNHEY, CDR2 SVGEGT, per germline. CDR3 protein: CASSVEGKETQYF. The CDR3 DNA reads as TGTGCCAGCAGTGTGGAAGGGAAAGAGACCCAGTACTTC.

The rearrangement joins TRBV7-2 to TRBJ2-3, with 8 bases aligning to TRBD2. With V trimmed by 7 bases and J by 4 bases, 10 bases remained unmatched. This CDR3 comprises 15 residues. The germline CDR1 and CDR2 sequences are SGHTA and FQGNSA. CDR3 bases: TGTACCAGCACCCGACTAGCGACCGGGGCAGATACGCAGTATTTT. This codes for CTSTRLATGADTQYF.

This clonotype was counted ten times or more. The chain couples TRBV3-1 to TRBJ2-1, with 11 bases matching TRBD2. The CDR3 is 15 residues long. The trim removed 4 bases at V and 6 bases at J, leaving 5 bases unmatched. The germline V gene encodes CDR1 LGHDT and CDR2 YNNKEL (reference sequence). The CDR3 region has the DNA TGTGCCAGCAGCCGTACTAGCGGGAGTCGCAATGAGCAGTTCTTC. Protein sequence: CASSRTSGSRNEQFF.